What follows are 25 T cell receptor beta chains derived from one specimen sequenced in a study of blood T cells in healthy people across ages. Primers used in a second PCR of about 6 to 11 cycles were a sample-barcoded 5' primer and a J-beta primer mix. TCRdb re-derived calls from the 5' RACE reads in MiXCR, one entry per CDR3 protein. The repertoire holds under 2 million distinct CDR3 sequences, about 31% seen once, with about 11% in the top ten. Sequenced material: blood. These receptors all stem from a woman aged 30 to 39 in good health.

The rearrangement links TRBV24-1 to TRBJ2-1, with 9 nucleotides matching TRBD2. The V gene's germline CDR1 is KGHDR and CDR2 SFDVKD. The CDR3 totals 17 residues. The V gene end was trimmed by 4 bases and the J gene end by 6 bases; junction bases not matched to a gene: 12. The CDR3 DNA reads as TGTGCCACCAGTGAATGGCACCCGGGACTAGCAGTCAATGAGCAGTTCTTC. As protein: CATSEWHPGLAVNEQFF.

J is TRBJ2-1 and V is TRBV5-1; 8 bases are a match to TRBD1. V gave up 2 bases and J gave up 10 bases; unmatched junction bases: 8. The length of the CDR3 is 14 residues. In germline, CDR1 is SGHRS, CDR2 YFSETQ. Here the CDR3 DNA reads TGCGCCAGCAGCTTCCGACAGGGGCAGGGGGAGCAGTTCTTC. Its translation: CASSFRQGQGEQFF. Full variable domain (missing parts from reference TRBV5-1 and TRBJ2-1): KAGVTQTPRYLIKTRGQQVTLSCSPISGHRSVSWYQQTPGQGLQFLFEYFSETQRNKGNFPGRFSGRQFSNSRSEMNVSTLELGDSALYLCASSFRQGQGEQFFGPGTRLTVL.

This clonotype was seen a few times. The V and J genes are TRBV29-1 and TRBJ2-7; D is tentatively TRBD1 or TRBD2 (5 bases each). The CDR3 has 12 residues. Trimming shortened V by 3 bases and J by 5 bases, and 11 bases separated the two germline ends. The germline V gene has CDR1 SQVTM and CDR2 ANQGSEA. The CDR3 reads CSVDPGSHEQYF. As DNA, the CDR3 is TGCAGCGTTGATCCAGGGAGCCACGAGCAGTACTTC.

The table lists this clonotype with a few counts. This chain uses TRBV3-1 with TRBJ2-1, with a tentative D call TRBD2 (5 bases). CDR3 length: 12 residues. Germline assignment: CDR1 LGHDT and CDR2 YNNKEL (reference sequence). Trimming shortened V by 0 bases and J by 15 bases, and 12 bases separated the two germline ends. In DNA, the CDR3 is TGTGCCAGCAGCCAAGATTTGAGAGGGCGGTTCTTC. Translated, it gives CASSQDLRGRFF.

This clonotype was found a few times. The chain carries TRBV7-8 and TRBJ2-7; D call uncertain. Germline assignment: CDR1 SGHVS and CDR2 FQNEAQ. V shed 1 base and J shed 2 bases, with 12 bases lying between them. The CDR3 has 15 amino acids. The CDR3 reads CASSLDRLLAYEQYF. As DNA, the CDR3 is TGTGCCAGCAGCTTAGATCGACTGCTCGCCTACGAGCAGTACTTC.

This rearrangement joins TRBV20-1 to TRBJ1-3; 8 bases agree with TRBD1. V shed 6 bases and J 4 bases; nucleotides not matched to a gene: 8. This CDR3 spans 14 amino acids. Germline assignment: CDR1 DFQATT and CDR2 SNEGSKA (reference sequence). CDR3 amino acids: CSARDRLWGNTIYF. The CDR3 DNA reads TGCAGTGCGAGGGACAGGCTATGGGGAAACACCATATATTTT.

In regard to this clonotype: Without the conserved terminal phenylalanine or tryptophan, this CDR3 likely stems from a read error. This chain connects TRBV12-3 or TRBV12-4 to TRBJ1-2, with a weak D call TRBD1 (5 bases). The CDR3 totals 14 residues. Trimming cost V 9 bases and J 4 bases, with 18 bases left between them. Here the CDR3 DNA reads TGTGCCAGTGAAACGAGTGGGGGGAGCTATGGCTACACCTCC. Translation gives CASETSGGSYGYTS.

The chain's CDR3 is CASTDWQGKGEQYF. The DNA for the CDR3 is TGTGCCAGCACCGACTGGCAGGGGAAGGGCGAGCAGTACTTC. J is TRBJ2-7 and V is TRBV6-5; tentative D call: TRBD1 (6 bases). Germline assignment: CDR1 MNHEY and CDR2 SVGAGI. Trimming took 7 bases from V and 6 from J, leaving 19 bases between them. The length of the CDR3 is 14 residues.

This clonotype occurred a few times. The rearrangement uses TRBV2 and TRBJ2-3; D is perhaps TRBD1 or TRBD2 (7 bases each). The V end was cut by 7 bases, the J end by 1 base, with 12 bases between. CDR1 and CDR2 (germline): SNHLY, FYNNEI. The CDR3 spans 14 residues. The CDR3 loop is CASKGGTGTDTQYF. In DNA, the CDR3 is TGTGCCAGCAAGGGGGGGACAGGCACAGATACGCAGTATTTT.

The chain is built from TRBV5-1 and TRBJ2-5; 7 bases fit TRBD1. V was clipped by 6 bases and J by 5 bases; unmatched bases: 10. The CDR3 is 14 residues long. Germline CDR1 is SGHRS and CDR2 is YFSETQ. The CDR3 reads CASKKQGTGETQYF. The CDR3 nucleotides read TGCGCCAGCAAAAAACAGGGGACCGGGGAGACCCAGTACTTC.

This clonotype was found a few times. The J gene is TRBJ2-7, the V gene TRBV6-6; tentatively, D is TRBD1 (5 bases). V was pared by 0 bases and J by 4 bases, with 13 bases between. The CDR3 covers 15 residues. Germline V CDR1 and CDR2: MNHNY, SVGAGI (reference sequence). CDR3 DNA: TGTGCCAGCAGTTACTCTTCAGGGCCCCGGTACGAGCAGTACTTC. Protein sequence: CASSYSSGPRYEQYF.

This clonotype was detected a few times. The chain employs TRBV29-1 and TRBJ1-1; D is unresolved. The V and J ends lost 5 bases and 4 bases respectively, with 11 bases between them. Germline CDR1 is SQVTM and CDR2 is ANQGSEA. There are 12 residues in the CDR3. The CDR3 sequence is CSVYGGGTEAFF. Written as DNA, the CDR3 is TGCAGCGTTTACGGCGGAGGCACTGAAGCTTTCTTT.

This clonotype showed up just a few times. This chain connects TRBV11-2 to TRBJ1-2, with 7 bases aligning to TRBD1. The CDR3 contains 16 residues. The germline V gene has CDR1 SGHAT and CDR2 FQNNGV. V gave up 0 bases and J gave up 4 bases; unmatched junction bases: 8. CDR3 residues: CASSLDSGTAIYGYTF. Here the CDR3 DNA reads TGTGCCAGCAGCTTAGATTCCGGGACAGCGATCTATGGCTACACCTTC.

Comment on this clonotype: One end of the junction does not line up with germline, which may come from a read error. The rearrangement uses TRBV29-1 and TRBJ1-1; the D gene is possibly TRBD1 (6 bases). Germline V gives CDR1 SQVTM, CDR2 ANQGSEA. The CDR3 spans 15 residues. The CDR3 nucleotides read TGCAGCGTCATACCGAGGGACCCAAGGGACACTGGAGCTTTCTTT. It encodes CSVIPRDPRDTGAFF.

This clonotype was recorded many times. DNA of the CDR3: TGTGCCAGCAGTTACGGACAAGAGACCCAGTACTTC. Translating it yields CASSYGQETQYF. The V gene is TRBV6-6, the J gene TRBJ2-5; D is ambiguous. V was shortened by 2 bases and J by 2 bases, with 3 bases between the two germline ends. Per germline, CDR1 MNHNY and CDR2 SVGAGI (reference sequence). The CDR3 has 12 amino acids.

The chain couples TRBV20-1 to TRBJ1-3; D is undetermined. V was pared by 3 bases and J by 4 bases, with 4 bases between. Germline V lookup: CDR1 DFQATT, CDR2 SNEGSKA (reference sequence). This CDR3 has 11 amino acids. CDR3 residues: CSARYGNTIYF. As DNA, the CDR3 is TGCAGTGCTAGGTACGGAAACACCATATATTTT.

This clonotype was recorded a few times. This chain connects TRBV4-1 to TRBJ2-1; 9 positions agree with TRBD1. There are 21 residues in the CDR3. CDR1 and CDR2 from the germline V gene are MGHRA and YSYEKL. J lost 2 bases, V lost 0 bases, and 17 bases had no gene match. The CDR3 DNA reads TGCGCCAGCAGCCAAGATCTGACCGGGACAGGGAACGACCTGGCCTACAATGAGCAGTTCTTC. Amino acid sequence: CASSQDLTGTGNDLAYNEQFF.

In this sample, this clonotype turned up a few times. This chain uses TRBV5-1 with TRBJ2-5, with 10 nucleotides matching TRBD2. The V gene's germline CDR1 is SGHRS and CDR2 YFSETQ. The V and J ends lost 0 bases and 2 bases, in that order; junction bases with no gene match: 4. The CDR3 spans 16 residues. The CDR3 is CASSLVLAGGQETQYF. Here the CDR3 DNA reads TGCGCCAGCAGCTTGGTATTAGCGGGGGGTCAAGAGACCCAGTACTTC.

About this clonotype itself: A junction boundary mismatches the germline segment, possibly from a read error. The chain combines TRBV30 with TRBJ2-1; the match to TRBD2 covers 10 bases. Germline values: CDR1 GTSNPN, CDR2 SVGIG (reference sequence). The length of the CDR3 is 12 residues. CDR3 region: CARSGRGNEQFF. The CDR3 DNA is TGTGCCCGGAGCGGGAGGGGCAATGAGCAGTTCTTC.

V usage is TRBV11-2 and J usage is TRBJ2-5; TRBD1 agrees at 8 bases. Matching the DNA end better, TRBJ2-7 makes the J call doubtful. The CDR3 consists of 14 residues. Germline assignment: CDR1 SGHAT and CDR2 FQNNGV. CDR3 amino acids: CASSLGTGFGEQYF. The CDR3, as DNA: TGTGCCAGCAGCTTAGGGACAGGGTTTGGCGAGCAGTACTTC.

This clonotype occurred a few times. The CDR3 DNA reads TGTGCCATCAGCAGTGTTAGCGGGGGGGCAGATACGCAGTATTTT. As protein: CAISSVSGGADTQYF. The chain couples TRBV10-3 to TRBJ2-3, with 11 nucleotides matching TRBD2. Germline V lookup: CDR1 ENHRY, CDR2 SYGVKD. This CDR3 is 15 amino acids long. J was trimmed by 4 bases and V by 6 bases; bases with no gene match: 6.

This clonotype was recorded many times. CDR3 in amino acids: CAPGWAGAPGYTF. CDR3 sequence (DNA): TGTGCCCCCGGTTGGGCAGGGGCCCCTGGCTACACCTTC. The chain uses TRBV30 and TRBJ1-2, with D maybe TRBD1 (6 bases). Germline CDR1 reads GTSNPN; CDR2 reads SVGIG (reference sequence). V gave up 8 bases and J gave up 7 bases, with 20 bases separating them. CDR3 size: 13 residues.

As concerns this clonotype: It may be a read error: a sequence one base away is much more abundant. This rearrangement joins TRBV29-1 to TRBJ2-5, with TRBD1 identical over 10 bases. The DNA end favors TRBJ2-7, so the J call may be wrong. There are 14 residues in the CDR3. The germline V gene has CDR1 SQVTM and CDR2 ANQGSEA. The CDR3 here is CSIVGRDRGYEQYF. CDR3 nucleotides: TGCAGCATAGTCGGTAGGGACAGGGGTTACGAGCAGTACTTC.

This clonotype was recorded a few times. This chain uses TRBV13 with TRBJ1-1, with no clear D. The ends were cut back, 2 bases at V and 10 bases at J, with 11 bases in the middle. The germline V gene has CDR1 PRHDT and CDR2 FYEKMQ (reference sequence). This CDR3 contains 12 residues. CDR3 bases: TGTGCCAGCAGCTTATTCGCCCGGGGAGCTTTCTTT. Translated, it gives CASSLFARGAFF.

In DNA form, the CDR3 reads TGTGCCAGCAGTGCCCCCGGGATAGACTATGGCTACACCTTC. Translated, it gives CASSAPGIDYGYTF. V usage is TRBV28 and J usage is TRBJ1-2; D is ambiguous. Trimming removed 5 bases at V and 3 bases at J, with 13 bases between. Germline CDR1 MDHEN, CDR2 SYDVKM. CDR3 length equals 14 residues.